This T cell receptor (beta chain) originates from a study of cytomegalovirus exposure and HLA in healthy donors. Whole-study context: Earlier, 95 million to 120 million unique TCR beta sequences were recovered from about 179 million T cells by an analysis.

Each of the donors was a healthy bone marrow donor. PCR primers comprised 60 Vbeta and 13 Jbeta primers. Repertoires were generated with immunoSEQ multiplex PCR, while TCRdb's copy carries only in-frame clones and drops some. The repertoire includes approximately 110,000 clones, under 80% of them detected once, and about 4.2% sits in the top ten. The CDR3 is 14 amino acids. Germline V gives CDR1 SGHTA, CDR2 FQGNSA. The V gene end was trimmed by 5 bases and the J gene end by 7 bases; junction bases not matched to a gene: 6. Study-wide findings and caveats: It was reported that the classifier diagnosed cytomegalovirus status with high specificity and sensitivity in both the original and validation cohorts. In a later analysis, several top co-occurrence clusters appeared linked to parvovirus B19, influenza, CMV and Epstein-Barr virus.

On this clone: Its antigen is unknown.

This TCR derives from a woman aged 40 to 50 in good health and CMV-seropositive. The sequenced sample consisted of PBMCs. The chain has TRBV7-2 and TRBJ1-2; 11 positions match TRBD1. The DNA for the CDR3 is TGTGCCAGCAGCCCGGACAGGGGGCGCGGTGGCTACACCTTC. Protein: CASSPDRGRGGYTF. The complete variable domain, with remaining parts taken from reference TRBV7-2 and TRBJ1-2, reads GAGVSQSPSNKVTEKGKDVELRCDPISGHTALYWYRQSLGQGLEFLIYFQGNSAPDKSGLPSDRFSAERTGGSVSTLTIQRTQQEDSAVYLCASSPDRGRGGYTFGSGTRLTVV.